Detailed here is one T cell receptor beta chain. The data derive from a study of blood T cell repertoires in COVID-19. With 5 bases removed from V and 1 base from J, the gap between germline ends came to 14 bases. CDR3 length: 15 residues. Germline CDR1 reads SGHTA; CDR2 reads FQGNSA. Profiled with immunoSEQ multiplex PCR; TCRdb holds only in-frame clones, not every one. The repertoire holds hundreds of thousands of clones, with roughly four fifths as singletons. Source material: peripheral blood. The receptor comes from a woman in her 70s with acute or convalescent COVID-19. The chain recombines TRBV7-2 with TRBJ2-5; no firm D call. CDR3 protein: CASSPLTRTQETQYF. For the CDR3, the DNA is TGTGCCAGCAGCCCGCTCACTCGAACCCAAGAGACCCAGTACTTC. Drawing the rest from reference TRBV7-2 and TRBJ2-5, the complete variable domain is GAGVSQSPSNKVTEKGKDVELRCDPISGHTALYWYRQSLGQGLEFLIYFQGNSAPDKSGLPSDRFSAERTGGSVSTLTIQRTQQEDSAVYLCASSPLTRTQETQYFGPGTRLLVL.